This paragraph covers one TCR beta chain sequence. Its antigen remains unidentified. Germline CDR1 and CDR2: SGHVS and FQNEAQ. Trimming cost V 6 bases and J 10 bases, with 13 bases left between them. The CDR3 is 13 amino acids. TCRdb's table, derived via immunoSEQ multiplex PCR, lists solely in-frame clones and lacks some. The sample has around 18,000 clones, 93% seen once. This sample stems from a study of B cell selection in AIRE deficiency. Sorted regulatory T cells were CD4-positive, CD25-high and CD127-low or negative. Controls came from healthy donors unrelated to patients. Study findings and constraints: Of 3657 shared Treg TCRbeta sequences, roughly 33% were healthy-only, around 9.3% patient-only. Shared Treg sequences were biased toward short CDR3s with few non-templated nucleotide insertions.

Sequencing input: CD4+CD25+ Tregs sorted from PBMCs. The chain uses TRBV7-8 and TRBJ1-6; the D gene is possibly TRBD1 (5 bases). The clonotype was recovered from a human donor in good health. The CDR3: CASRRDLGSPLHF. In nucleotides, the CDR3 is TGTGCCAGCAGGCGGGACCTCGGGTCACCCCTCCACTTT.